A selection of T cell receptor beta chains follows, all from one sample in a study of cytomegalovirus exposure and HLA in healthy donors. Sequencing was performed with immunoSEQ multiplex PCR; in TCRdb, only in-frame clones are kept and a portion is missing. The sample consists of roughly 140,000 clones, about 75% of them appearing once. Sequencing was done on a sample of PBMCs. The source of these receptors is a woman in her thirties in good health and CMV-seronegative. The CDR3 runs from the conserved cysteine through the conserved F or W. The D gene is left open where the match is weak. Expanded clones get a size class; other rows say once, few or many, or leave the size out.

J gene | V gene | D gene | clone size | CDR3 DNA | CDR3 protein
TRBJ1-2 | TRBV11-2 | TRBD1 | few | TGTGCCAGCAGCGCACCCGGGACAGGTGACCATTATGGCTACACCTTC | CASSAPGTGDHYGYTF
TRBJ2-4 | TRBV14 | - | - | TGTGCCAGCAGGAATTGGAGGGGAAACATTCAGTACTTC | CASRNWRGNIQYF
TRBJ2-5 | TRBV29-1 | - | - | TGCAGCGTTGAAGATCTGCTCAGACAAGAGACCCAGTACTTC | CSVEDLLRQETQYF
TRBJ1-6 | TRBV27 | - | - | TGTGCCAGCAGTATCGACAGGCGTCGCTCACCCCTCCACTTT | CASSIDRRRSPLHF
TRBJ2-3 | TRBV6-5 | TRBD1 | - | TGTGCCAGCTCCTTGGGACAGCCTTACACAGATACGCAGTATTTT | CASSLGQPYTDTQYF
TRBJ1-2 | TRBV7-9 | - | - | TGTGCCAGCAGCTTAGGCGCCGACAGGACACTTGGAGGCTACACCTTC | CASSLGADRTLGGYTF
TRBJ1-2 | TRBV5-1 | TRBD1 | - | TGCGCCAGCAGCTTCAAGGGGGCGACCTATGGCTACACCTTC | CASSFKGATYGYTF
TRBJ1-5 | TRBV30 | TRBD1 | - | TGTGCCTGGAGTTCCGGGACAGGAAATCAGCCCCAGCATTTT | CAWSSGTGNQPQHF
TRBJ2-7 | TRBV11-2 | - | once | TGTGCCAGCAGCTTAGGACAGGTCTACGAGCAGTACTTC | CASSLGQVYEQYF
TRBJ2-7 | TRBV14 | - | - | TGTGCCAGCAGCTCGCAGGGGTACGAGCAGTACTTC | CASSSQGYEQYF
TRBJ2-3 | TRBV6-5 | - | - | TGTGCCAGCAACGACTATGGGACAGATACGCAGTATTTT | CASNDYGTDTQYF
TRBJ2-3 | TRBV5-6 | - | few | TGTGCCAGCAGTTTCCCACTGGGCAGGGAAGCAGATACGCAGTATTTT | CASSFPLGREADTQYF
TRBJ1-2 | TRBV27 | - | once | TGTGCCAGCAGTTTGACATCTAACTATGGCTACACCTTC | CASSLTSNYGYTF
TRBJ2-3 | TRBV5-1 | TRBD1 | - | TGCGCCAGCAGCTTGGCCGCGACAGGGAGTACAGATACGCAGTATTTT | CASSLAATGSTDTQYF